This T cell receptor beta chain was sequenced during a study of CD8 T cells in ankylosing spondylitis. Regarding the study as a whole: Typical of ankylosing spondylitis blood, it appeared, was a TCR beta motif of eight highly homologous variants. Reportedly, significant enrichment of disease-linked clones occurred in matched ankylosing spondylitis synovial fluid. Clones that were linked to disease were CD8+ and were relatively rare in peripheral blood.

The authors made TCR beta libraries by quantitative 5'-RACE with molecular barcodes. One entry per CDR3 protein, called by TCRdb with MiXCR from the 5' RACE reads. Found here are approximately 42,000 distinct CDR3 sequences, 3% to 4.5% of them singletons; the top ten hold 3% to 4%. This clonotype has at least ten counts. Its antigen is as yet unknown. V lost 4 bases and J 3 bases, leaving 17 bases between the germline ends. Germline values: CDR1 SGDLS, CDR2 YYNGEE. The CDR3 covers 15 residues. This chain uses TRBV9 with TRBJ2-7; possibly TRBD1 for D (6 bases). The sequence came from a female donor with ankylosing spondylitis or in good health (not recorded which). Sequencing was carried out using blood, either unsorted or a sorted T cell fraction (not recorded which). The CDR3: CASSPRQAHDYEQYF. CDR3 in DNA: TGTGCCAGCAGCCCTCGACAGGCCCACGACTACGAGCAGTACTTC. Complete variable domain (other parts from reference TRBV9 and TRBJ2-7): DSGVTQTPKHLITATGQRVTLRCSPRSGDLSVYWYQQSLDQGLQFLIQYYNGEERAKGNILERFSAQQFPDLHSELNLSSLELGDSALYFCASSPRQAHDYEQYFGPGTRLTVT.